Below, 16 T cell receptor beta chains from the same sample are listed, as sequenced in a study of T cells in Graves' hyperthyroidism and ophthalmopathy. What was amplified from RNA transcripts were TCR beta CDR3 regions. TCR CDR3 underwent first-round RT-PCR with the HTBI primer set. Each CDR3 protein is one row after TCRdb ran MiXCR on the multiplex PCR reads. The table lists approximately 630,000 distinct CDR3 sequences, 15% to 20% of them singletons. Input material: blood. These receptors were collected from a woman younger than 45 with Graves' hyperthyroidism.

This clonotype was found many times. The chain employs TRBV15 and TRBJ2-7; D tentatively fits TRBD1 or TRBD2 (5 bases each). The CDR3 length is 14 residues. V dropped 9 bases and J dropped 1 base, with 16 bases sitting between them. Per the germline V gene, CDR1 is LNHNV and CDR2 is YYDKDF (reference sequence). The CDR3, as DNA: TGTGCCACTTCACAAAGGGACGGATCCTACGAGCAGTACTTC. This sequence encodes CATSQRDGSYEQYF.

The chain is built from TRBV29-1 and TRBJ1-5, with no clear D. V was trimmed by 7 bases and J by 0 bases, leaving 7 bases between them. The CDR3 is 12 residues long. In germline, CDR1 is SQVTM, CDR2 ANQGSEA. The CDR3 loop is CSGGFSNQPQHF. CDR3 coding DNA: TGCAGCGGGGGATTTAGCAATCAGCCCCAGCATTTT.

This clonotype was found many times. V and J are TRBV5-1 and TRBJ1-1; D is uncertain. Germline V gene lookup returns CDR1 SGHRS and CDR2 YFSETQ. V dropped 3 bases and J dropped 4 bases, with 10 bases sitting between them. This CDR3 has 13 residues. In DNA, the CDR3 is TGCGCCAGCAGCTCCCCTCCGTCCACTGAAGCTTTCTTT. Its protein is CASSSPPSTEAFF.

In this sample, this clonotype turned up many times. This chain joins TRBV27 and TRBJ2-7; D uncertain. The V and J ends lost 6 bases and 2 bases respectively, with 14 bases between them. In germline, CDR1 is MNHEY, CDR2 SMNVEV (reference sequence). The CDR3 contains 14 residues. The CDR3 reads CASRGLGPPYEQYF. In DNA form, the CDR3 reads TGTGCCAGCAGAGGGTTAGGGCCCCCCTACGAGCAGTACTTC.

This clonotype was observed at least ten times. This chain links TRBV6-1 with TRBJ1-2; D remains unclear. The V gene's germline CDR1 is MNHNS and CDR2 SASEGT. The ends were cut back, 6 bases at V and 3 bases at J, with 14 bases in the middle. This CDR3 comprises 14 residues. The CDR3 coding sequence is TGTGCCAGCAGGGGCTTGGCCCCTGACTATGGCTACACCTTC. Protein sequence: CASRGLAPDYGYTF.

This clonotype was detected ten times or more. The J gene is TRBJ1-2, the V gene TRBV27; 8 bases align to TRBD1. This CDR3 region has 13 residues. CDR1 is MNHEY, CDR2 SMNVEV, per germline (reference sequence). Trimming took 6 bases from V and 7 from J; bases not matched to a gene: 7. CDR3 region: CASSALGTGGYTF. The CDR3 DNA follows: TGTGCCAGCAGCGCCCTCGGGACAGGTGGCTACACCTTC.

V gene TRBV25-1 combines with J gene TRBJ1-1, with D maybe TRBD1 (5 bases). This CDR3 has 17 residues. Trimming pared 3 bases from V and 0 bases from J, leaving 17 bases between. Germline V gene sequence: CDR1 MGHDK, CDR2 SYGVNS. The CDR3 DNA sequence: TGTGCCAGCAGTGATTCCCGCCGGGGGTCCTTGAACACTGAAGCTTTCTTT. Amino acid sequence: CASSDSRRGSLNTEAFF.

This clonotype was detected only a few times. This rearrangement joins TRBV6-1 to TRBJ1-5, with D perhaps TRBD1 (6 bases). Germline V gives CDR1 MNHNS, CDR2 SASEGT. This CDR3 spans 13 amino acids. V was trimmed by 5 bases and J by 5 bases, leaving 10 bases between them. The CDR3 region has the DNA TGTGCCAGCAGTCGACAGGTCCATCAGCCCCAGCATTTT. Protein sequence: CASSRQVHQPQHF.

This clonotype was counted ten times or more. The chain has TRBV12-5 and TRBJ2-1; D not resolved. The CDR3 is made up of 14 amino acids. Germline V gives CDR1 LGHNT, CDR2 FRNRAP. The V end was cut by 2 bases, the J end by 0 bases, with 5 bases between. The CDR3 here is CASGLLSSYNEQFF. CDR3 DNA sequence: TGTGCTAGTGGTTTGCTAAGCTCCTACAATGAGCAGTTCTTC.

This rearrangement joins TRBV20-1 to TRBJ2-7; D is undetermined. The CDR3 length is 14 residues. CDR1 and CDR2 from the germline V gene are DFQATT and SNEGSKA (reference sequence). The V end was cut by 6 bases, the J end by 6 bases, with 21 bases between. For the CDR3, the DNA is TGCAGTGCAGAACCGGAGCTTCCCCCCCGCGAGCAGTACTTC. This sequence encodes CSAEPELPPREQYF.

On this clonotype itself: This may come from a read error, since a much larger clone is one base off. V and J are TRBV20-1 and TRBJ2-2; D possibly matches TRBD1 or TRBD2 (6 bases each). Trimming cost V 5 bases and J 5 bases, with 15 bases left between them. The germline V gene has CDR1 DFQATT and CDR2 SNEGSKA (reference sequence). CDR3 size: 14 residues. The CDR3: CSASAVGGTGELFF. CDR3 DNA sequence: TGCAGTGCTTCAGCCGTAGGGGGGACCGGGGAGCTGTTTTTT.

The chain has TRBV20-1 and TRBJ2-7; the D call may be TRBD1 or TRBD2 (6 bases each). From germline, CDR1 is DFQATT and CDR2 SNEGSKA (reference sequence). CDR3 size: 13 residues. Trimming cost V 7 bases and J 0 bases, with 13 bases left between them. DNA of the CDR3: TGCAGTGTAAGGGGGGCCTACTCCTACGAGCAGTACTTC. Translated, it gives CSVRGAYSYEQYF.

This clonotype was counted a few times. The chain has TRBV20-1 and TRBJ1-2; no reliable D call. The CDR3 runs 12 residues. The germline gives CDR1 DFQATT, CDR2 SNEGSKA (reference sequence). In DNA, the CDR3 is TGCAGCTACTCCCCGGGAAACTATGGCTACACCTTC. It is translated as CSYSPGNYGYTF.

The chain is built from TRBV19 and TRBJ2-3, with TRBD2 identical over 7 bases. Germline V gene lookup returns CDR1 LNHDA and CDR2 SQIVND (reference sequence). Trimming at V came to 7 bases and at J to 1 base, leaving 5 bases not matched to a gene. The CDR3 has 14 amino acids. CDR3 nucleotides: TGTGCCAGTAATAAGCTAGCGGGCACAGATACGCAGTATTTT. The encoded protein is CASNKLAGTDTQYF.

This clonotype was counted at least ten times. CDR3 nucleotide sequence: TGTGCCAGCACCTCCCTACGACTAGTTGTGGCTTACGAGCAGTACTTC. Protein: CASTSLRLVVAYEQYF. The chain is built from TRBV27 and TRBJ2-7; D is perhaps TRBD2 (6 bases). The CDR3 has 16 residues. The V and J ends lost 7 bases and 4 bases respectively, with 23 bases between them. The germline V gene has CDR1 MNHEY and CDR2 SMNVEV (reference sequence).

The chain carries TRBV9 and TRBJ1-2; a possible D gene is TRBD1 (6 bases). The CDR3 covers 11 residues. V dropped 7 bases and J dropped 8 bases, with 12 bases sitting between them. Germline values: CDR1 SGDLS, CDR2 YYNGEE. The DNA for the CDR3 is TGTGCCAGCGGGAAGGGGGGCGGCTACACCTTC. Its protein product is CASGKGGGYTF.